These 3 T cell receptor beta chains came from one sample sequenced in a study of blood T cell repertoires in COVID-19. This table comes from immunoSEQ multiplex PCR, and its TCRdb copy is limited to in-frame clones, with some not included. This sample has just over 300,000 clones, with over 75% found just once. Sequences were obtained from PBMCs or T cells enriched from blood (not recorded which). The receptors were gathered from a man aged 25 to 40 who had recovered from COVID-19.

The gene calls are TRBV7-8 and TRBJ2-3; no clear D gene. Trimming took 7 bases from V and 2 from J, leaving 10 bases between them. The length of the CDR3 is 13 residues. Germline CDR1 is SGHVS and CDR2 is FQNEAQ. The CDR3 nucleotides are TGTGCCAGCATTCAGGCTGCCACAGATACGCAGTATTTT. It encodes CASIQAATDTQYF.

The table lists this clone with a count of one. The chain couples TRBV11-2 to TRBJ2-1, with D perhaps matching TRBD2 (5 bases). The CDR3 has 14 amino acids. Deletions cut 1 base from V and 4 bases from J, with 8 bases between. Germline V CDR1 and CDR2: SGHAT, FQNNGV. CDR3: CASSLVGGYNEQFF. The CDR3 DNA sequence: TGTGCCAGCAGCTTAGTAGGCGGGTACAATGAGCAGTTCTTC.

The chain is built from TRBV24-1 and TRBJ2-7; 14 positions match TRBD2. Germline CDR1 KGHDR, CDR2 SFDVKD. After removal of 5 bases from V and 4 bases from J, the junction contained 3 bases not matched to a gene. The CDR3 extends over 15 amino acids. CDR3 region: CATSGGTSGGYEQYF. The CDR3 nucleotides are TGTGCCACCAGTGGAGGGACTAGCGGGGGTTACGAGCAGTACTTC.